This T cell receptor (beta chain) originates from a study of control samples from healthy donors and cancer patients. The assay was immunoSEQ multiplex PCR, and TCRdb's table has in-frame clones only and misses some. Here the sample spans approximately 140,000 clones, around nine tenths being singletons. The V and J ends lost 4 bases and 3 bases, in that order; junction bases with no gene match: 5. Per germline, CDR1 MDHEN and CDR2 SYDVKM. This CDR3 contains 16 residues. The clonotype originates from a woman between 25 and 40 years old in good health. The chain recombines TRBV28 with TRBJ1-3; 11 positions match TRBD1. Source material: blood. This CDR3 reads CASSSGTGGFGNTIYF. The CDR3 DNA sequence: TGTGCCAGCAGTTCGGGGACAGGGGGGTTTGGAAACACCATATATTTT.